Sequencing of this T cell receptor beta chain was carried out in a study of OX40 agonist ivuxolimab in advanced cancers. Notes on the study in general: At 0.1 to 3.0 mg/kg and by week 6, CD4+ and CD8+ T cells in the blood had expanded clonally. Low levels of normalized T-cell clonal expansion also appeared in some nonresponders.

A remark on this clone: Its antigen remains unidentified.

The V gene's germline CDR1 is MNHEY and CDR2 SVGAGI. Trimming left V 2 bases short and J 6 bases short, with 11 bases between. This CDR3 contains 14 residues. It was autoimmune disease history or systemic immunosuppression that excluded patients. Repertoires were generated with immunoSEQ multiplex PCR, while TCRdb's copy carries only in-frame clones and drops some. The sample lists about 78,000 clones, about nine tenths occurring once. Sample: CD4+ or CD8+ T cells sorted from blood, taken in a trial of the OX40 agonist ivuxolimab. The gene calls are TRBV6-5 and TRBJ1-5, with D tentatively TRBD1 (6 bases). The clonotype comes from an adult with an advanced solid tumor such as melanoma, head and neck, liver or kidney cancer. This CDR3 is CASSYGGAGQPQHF. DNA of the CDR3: TGTGCCAGCAGTTACGGGGGGGCGGGTCAGCCCCAGCATTTT.